What follows are 5 T cell receptor beta chains derived from one specimen sequenced in a study of CD8 T cells in Susac syndrome. With random hexamers, 0.5 to 1 ug RNA was reverse transcribed. TCRdb independently ran MiXCR on the immunoSEQ multiplex PCR reads; one entry per CDR3 protein. The sample lists around 270,000 distinct CDR3 sequences; about nine tenths were seen once. The specimen sequenced was CD8+ T cells from PBMCs. The receptors were sampled from a human donor with multiple sclerosis.

The chain couples TRBV11-2 to TRBJ2-3; D may be TRBD1 (5 bases). Per the germline V gene, CDR1 is SGHAT and CDR2 is FQNNGV. CDR3 length: 15 residues. Trimming removed 6 bases at V and 2 bases at J, with 15 bases between. CDR3 loop: CASSSTRQITDTQYF. The CDR3 bases are TGTGCCAGCAGTTCCACTCGACAGATCACAGATACGCAGTATTTT.

This clonotype was found a few times. J is TRBJ1-5 and V is TRBV4-1; D possibly corresponds to TRBD1 (5 bases). The CDR3 extends over 16 amino acids. V lost 4 bases to trimming and J lost 0 bases, with 13 bases between them. Germline lookup yields CDR1 MGHRA and CDR2 YSYEKL. The CDR3: CASSPGSGVSNQPQHF. In nucleotides, the CDR3 is TGCGCCAGCAGCCCCGGTTCGGGGGTTAGCAATCAGCCCCAGCATTTT.

V is TRBV14 and J is TRBJ1-6, with no clear D. The V end was cut by 1 base, the J end by 9 bases, with 4 bases between. The germline V gene encodes CDR1 SGHDN and CDR2 FVKESK. The CDR3 runs 12 residues. This CDR3 reads CASSQVSSPLHF. DNA for the CDR3: TGTGCCAGCAGCCAAGTTTCTTCACCCCTCCACTTT. The full variable domain, rest sourced from reference TRBV14 and TRBJ1-6, is EAGVTQFPSHSVIEKGQTVTLRCDPISGHDNLYWYRRVMGKEIKFLLHFVKESKQDESGMPNNRFLAERTGGTYSTLKVQPAELEDSGVYFCASSQVSSPLHFGNGTRLTVT.

The rearrangement uses TRBV19 and TRBJ2-1, with TRBD2 identical over 9 bases. This CDR3 comprises 15 residues. V was clipped by 5 bases and J by 5 bases; unmatched bases: 7. Looked up from germline, CDR1 is LNHDA and CDR2 is SQIVND (reference sequence). The CDR3, as DNA: TGTGCCAGTAGTTACGGACTAGCGAGCAACAATGAGCAGTTCTTC. As protein: CASSYGLASNNEQFF.

The V call is TRBV20-1, the J call TRBJ2-7; D gene ambiguous. This CDR3 region has 13 residues. Germline-derived CDR1 and CDR2 are DFQATT and SNEGSKA (reference sequence). Trimming pared 2 bases from V and 0 bases from J, leaving 8 bases between. CDR3 residues: CSARYRSSYEQYF. For the CDR3, the DNA is TGCAGTGCTAGATATCGGAGCTCCTACGAGCAGTACTTC.